A selection of T cell receptor beta chains follows, all from one sample in a study of T cell responses to AZD1222 COVID-19 vaccine. Generated by immunoSEQ multiplex PCR, the TCRdb table keeps only in-frame clones and is missing some. The sample carries over 95,000 clones, approximately 93% recorded once. Sequenced here: peripheral blood, sampled on day 0 of AZD1222 vaccination. These receptor sequences come from an adult in good health. The CDR3 runs from the conserved cysteine through the conserved F or W. D genes are given only for firm matches. The listing skips clone size in some rows; elsewhere it reads once, few, many or a size class.

d_call	v_call	clone_size	j_call	cdr3_nt	cdr3_aa
TRBD2	TRBV6-5	-	TRBJ2-1	TGTGCCAGCAGCCAGACTAGCGGGGGGTCAGTTGAGCAGTTCTTC	CASSQTSGGSVEQFF
-	TRBV5-6	few	TRBJ2-5	TGTGCCAGCAGCTTATGGGACCCGCGGGACCCTAAACTCCTGGGCGAGTACTTC	CASSLWDPRDPKLLGEYF
TRBD2	TRBV6-1	few	TRBJ2-2	TGTGCCAGCAGTGGACTAGCGGGGGGCCGTGGCACCGGGGAGCTGTTTTTT	CASSGLAGGRGTGELFF
-	TRBV12-3/TRBV12-4	once	TRBJ1-4	TGTGCCAGCAGCCTCGTATCGGGGAAACTGTTTTTT	CASSLVSGKLFF
-	TRBV7-2	once	TRBJ2-7	TGTGCCAGCAGCTTAGTTGGGGTTCACGAGCAGTACTTC	CASSLVGVHEQYF
-	TRBV28	-	TRBJ2-7	TGTGCCAGCAGTTTAGGGGCCGGGGGCTATAGCTCCTACGAGCAGTACTTC	CASSLGAGGYSSYEQYF
TRBD1	TRBV7-2	-	TRBJ2-7	TGTGCCAGCAGATACGGGACAGACTCCTACGAGCAGTACTTC	CASRYGTDSYEQYF
-	TRBV6-2/TRBV6-3	few	TRBJ2-5	TGTGCCAGCAGCCCACGGGTTACAGAGACCCAGTACTTC	CASSPRVTETQYF
-	TRBV5-6	few	TRBJ1-5	TGTGCCAGCAGCTTGGGTTCCTTTGATAGCAATCAGCCCCAGCATTTT	CASSLGSFDSNQPQHF
-	TRBV19	-	TRBJ2-3	TGTGCCAGTAGATGGGGGGGCGGGTCAGATACGCAGTATTTT	CASRWGGGSDTQYF
-	TRBV28	-	TRBJ1-2	TGTGCCAGCAGTTTATACAGCGATGGGGGCTACACCTTC	CASSLYSDGGYTF
TRBD1	TRBV6-1	-	TRBJ1-5	TGTGCCAGCAGTGAAGCCAGGGACAGGGGGATCGATGGGAATCAGCCCCAGCATTTT	CASSEARDRGIDGNQPQHF
-	TRBV9	-	TRBJ1-1	TGTGCCAGCAGCGTAGCTCCAGTGACGAACACTGAAGCTTTCTTT	CASSVAPVTNTEAFF
-	TRBV5-4	-	TRBJ2-2	TGTGCCAGCAGCTTATTAGGGGGTACCGGGGAGCTGTTTTTT	CASSLLGGTGELFF
-	TRBV28	few	TRBJ1-1	TGTGCCAGCAGCCCCCCCGAAGGAATAGCTTTCTTT	CASSPPEGIAFF
-	TRBV25-1	-	TRBJ1-2	TGTGCCAGCAGTGAATGGGGAGGGGACTATGGCTACACCTTC	CASSEWGGDYGYTF
-	TRBV5-4	-	TRBJ1-1	TGTGCCAGCAGCTTGGAACAGATGAACACTGAAGCTTTCTTT	CASSLEQMNTEAFF
-	TRBV11-2	-	TRBJ1-2	TGTGCCAGCAGCTTAAACCCACGCGGAGGGACGCTTGATGGCTACACCTTC	CASSLNPRGGTLDGYTF
-	TRBV24-1	-	TRBJ2-3	TGTGCCACCAGTGAGCCGAGGGGAGCCACAGATACGCAGTATTTT	CATSEPRGATDTQYF
-	TRBV6-2/TRBV6-3	-	TRBJ1-5	TGTGCCAGCAGTTCCCGAGGCCGGGGGGTTAATCAGCCCCAGCATTTT	CASSSRGRGVNQPQHF
-	TRBV21-1	-	TRBJ1-2	TGTGCCAGCCCTTTTTTGGGGGGTAACTATGGCTACACCTTC	CASPFLGGNYGYTF
-	TRBV10-3	once	TRBJ2-2	TGTGCCATCAGTGATACTGGTGGGACCGGGGAGCTGTTTTTT	CAISDTGGTGELFF
TRBD1	TRBV24-1	-	TRBJ2-5	TGTGCCACCAGTGATTTGTACAGGGGACAGGAGACCCAGTACTTC	CATSDLYRGQETQYF
TRBD1	TRBV6-2/TRBV6-3	once	TRBJ1-5	TGTGCCAGCAGTTGGACAGGGGGCCTTCAGCCCCAGCATTTT	CASSWTGGLQPQHF
TRBD1	TRBV28	-	TRBJ1-5	TGTGCCAGCAGTTACCTACGGGGACAGGGAACCCAGCCCCAGCATTTT	CASSYLRGQGTQPQHF
-	TRBV18	-	TRBJ2-7	TGTGCCAGCTCACCGCTCAAGGGAGACGAGCAGTACTTC	CASSPLKGDEQYF